This passage covers 9 T cell receptor beta chains from one sample sequenced in a study of cytomegalovirus exposure and HLA in healthy donors. PCR involved 60 Vbeta and 13 Jbeta primers. Data came from immunoSEQ multiplex PCR; TCRdb stores just in-frame clones and leaves some out. The repertoire has around 150,000 clones, roughly 80% of them found once; the top ten carry roughly 2%. The specimen sequenced was PBMCs. These receptors were collected from a female donor in good health and CMV-seronegative.

In nucleotides, the CDR3 is TGCGCCAGCAGCTTGGAGGAGAACAGGGGGAACTATGGCTACACCTTC. It codes for CASSLEENRGNYGYTF. The chain uses TRBV5-1 and TRBJ1-2; 8 bases are a match to TRBD1. The CDR3 runs to 16 residues. Trimming removed 0 bases from V and 2 bases from J; junction bases left unmatched: 6. Germline V gene data show CDR1 as SGHRS and CDR2 as YFSETQ. Drawing the rest from reference TRBV5-1 and TRBJ1-2, the complete variable domain is KAGVTQTPRYLIKTRGQQVTLSCSPISGHRSVSWYQQTPGQGLQFLFEYFSETQRNKGNFPGRFSGRQFSNSRSEMNVSTLELGDSALYLCASSLEENRGNYGYTFGSGTRLTVV.

The chain couples TRBV29-1 to TRBJ2-5, with 7 bases aligning to TRBD1. The J segment lost 5 bases and the V segment lost 6 bases, leaving 6 bases of the junction unmatched. This CDR3 is 12 amino acids long. Germline CDR1 and CDR2: SQVTM and ANQGSEA. CDR3 in DNA: TGCAGCGTAGACAGGGATGGTGAGACCCAGTACTTC. Translation gives CSVDRDGETQYF.

The chain joins TRBV7-2 to TRBJ2-7, with D possibly being TRBD2 (5 bases). The germline gives CDR1 SGHTA, CDR2 FQGNSA. CDR3 length equals 13 residues. V lost 2 bases and J 2 bases, leaving 7 bases between the germline ends. The CDR3 region has the DNA TGTGCCAGCAGCTTACAGCGGCCCTACGAGCAGTACTTC. It yields the protein CASSLQRPYEQYF.

V and J are TRBV5-4 and TRBJ2-1; D is possibly TRBD2 (6 bases). Trimming shortened V by 0 bases and J by 5 bases, and 12 bases separated the two germline ends. The CDR3 runs to 15 residues. CDR1 is SGHNT and CDR2 is YYREEE in the germline V gene (reference sequence). CDR3 bases: TGTGCCAGCAGCTTGGTAGGTCCGGGGGACAATGAGCAGTTCTTC. Amino acid sequence: CASSLVGPGDNEQFF.

V is TRBV9 and J is TRBJ2-7, with 9 nucleotides matching TRBD1. V was clipped by 3 bases and J by 6 bases; unmatched bases: 7. CDR1 and CDR2 from the germline V gene are SGDLS and YYNGEE. This CDR3 has 14 amino acids. CDR3 DNA sequence: TGTGCCAGCAGCGAAAGGACAGGGGAGGTCGAGCAGTACTTC. As protein: CASSERTGEVEQYF.

The table lists this clone with a count of one. The chain recombines TRBV2 with TRBJ1-1; D is unclear. The germline V gene encodes CDR1 SNHLY and CDR2 FYNNEI. The V gene lost 4 bases and the J gene lost 5 bases, with 11 bases spanning the gap. The CDR3 contains 13 residues. CDR3 protein: CASSAEGETEAFF. CDR3 nucleotides: TGTGCCAGCAGTGCGGAGGGAGAGACTGAAGCTTTCTTT.

V and J are TRBV6-5 and TRBJ2-3; 7 nucleotides agree with TRBD1. The CDR3 has 15 amino acids. The V gene's germline CDR1 is MNHEY and CDR2 SVGAGI. V lost 0 bases, J lost 4 bases, and 4 bases stayed unmatched. The CDR3 sequence is CASSYSRQGPDTQYF. In DNA, the CDR3 is TGTGCCAGCAGTTACTCAAGACAGGGACCAGATACGCAGTATTTT.

J is TRBJ2-7 and V is TRBV6-1; 7 bases align to TRBD1. V shed 6 bases, J shed 5 bases, and the junction held 7 bases outside the gene matches. Germline V gene lookup returns CDR1 MNHNS and CDR2 SASEGT. The CDR3 sequence is 13 residues long. CDR3 region: CASRLRGQDEQYF. The CDR3 DNA sequence: TGTGCCAGCAGATTAAGGGGGCAGGACGAGCAGTACTTC.

The gene calls are TRBV30 and TRBJ2-1; D possibly corresponds to TRBD2 (6 bases). Germline V gene lookup returns CDR1 GTSNPN and CDR2 SVGIG (reference sequence). The ends were cut back, 1 base at V and 3 bases at J, with 19 bases in the middle. The CDR3 extends over 17 amino acids. CDR3 nucleotides: TGTGCCTGGAGTGGGGGGGTGGGGAGCCCTTTCTACAATGAGCAGTTCTTC. It yields the protein CAWSGGVGSPFYNEQFF.